This T cell receptor (beta chain) was profiled in a study of OX40 agonist ivuxolimab in advanced cancers. TCRdb's table, derived via immunoSEQ multiplex PCR, lists solely in-frame clones and lacks some. The sample carries tens of thousands of clones, approximately 86% recorded once. This clone was counted a few times. The V gene lost 6 bases and the J gene lost 11 bases, with 11 bases spanning the gap. Germline CDR1 reads MGHDK; CDR2 reads SYGVNS. The CDR3 has 12 amino acids. This material consisted of CD4+ or CD8+ T cells sorted from blood, taken in a trial of the OX40 agonist ivuxolimab. V gene TRBV25-1 combines with J gene TRBJ1-6; D gene uncertain. This receptor was taken from an adult with an advanced solid tumor such as melanoma, head and neck, liver or kidney cancer. The CDR3 DNA is TGTGCCAGCAGGCAAGAGGGTACACCCCTCCACTTT. Translating gives CASRQEGTPLHF.